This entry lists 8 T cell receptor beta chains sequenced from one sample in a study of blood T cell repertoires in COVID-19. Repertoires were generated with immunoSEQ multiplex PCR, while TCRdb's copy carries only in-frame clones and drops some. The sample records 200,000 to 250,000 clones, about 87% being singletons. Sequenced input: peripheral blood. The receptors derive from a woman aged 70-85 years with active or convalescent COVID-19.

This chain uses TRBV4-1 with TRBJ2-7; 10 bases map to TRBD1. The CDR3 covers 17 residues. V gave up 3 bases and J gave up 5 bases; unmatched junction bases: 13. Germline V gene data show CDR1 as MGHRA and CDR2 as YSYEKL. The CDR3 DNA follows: TGCGCCAGCAGCCAGTGGGGGGACAGGGGTGTGTACGACGAGCAGTACTTC. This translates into CASSQWGDRGVYDEQYF.

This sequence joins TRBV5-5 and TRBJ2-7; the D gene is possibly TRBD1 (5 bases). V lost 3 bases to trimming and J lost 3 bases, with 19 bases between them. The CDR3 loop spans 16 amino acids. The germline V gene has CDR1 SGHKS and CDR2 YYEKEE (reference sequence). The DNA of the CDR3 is TGTGCCAGCAGCTCGGGCCCAGGACAAGGCCTCTACGAGCAGTACTTC. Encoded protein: CASSSGPGQGLYEQYF.

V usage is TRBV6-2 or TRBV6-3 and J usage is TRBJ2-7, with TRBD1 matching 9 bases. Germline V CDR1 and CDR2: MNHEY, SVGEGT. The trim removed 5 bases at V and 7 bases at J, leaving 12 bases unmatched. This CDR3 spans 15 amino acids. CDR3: CASSGNRGRHLEQYF. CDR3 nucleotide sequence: TGTGCCAGCAGTGGGAACAGGGGGCGACATCTAGAGCAGTACTTC.

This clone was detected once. For the CDR3, the DNA is TGTGCCAGCAGCGAGCGAAGGGGGCAAGAGACCCAGTACTTC. Residues: CASSERRGQETQYF. J is TRBJ2-5 and V is TRBV11-2, with a possible D match to TRBD1 (6 bases). The CDR3 contains 14 residues. Per the germline V gene, CDR1 is SGHAT and CDR2 is FQNNGV. V dropped 5 bases and J dropped 2 bases, with 12 bases sitting between them.

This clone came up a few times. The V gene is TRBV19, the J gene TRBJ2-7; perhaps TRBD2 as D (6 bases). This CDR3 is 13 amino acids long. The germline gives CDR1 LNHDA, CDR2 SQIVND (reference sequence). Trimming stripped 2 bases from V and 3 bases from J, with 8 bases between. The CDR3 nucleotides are TGTGCCAGTAGTATATCCGGGAGCTACGAGCAGTACTTC. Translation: CASSISGSYEQYF.

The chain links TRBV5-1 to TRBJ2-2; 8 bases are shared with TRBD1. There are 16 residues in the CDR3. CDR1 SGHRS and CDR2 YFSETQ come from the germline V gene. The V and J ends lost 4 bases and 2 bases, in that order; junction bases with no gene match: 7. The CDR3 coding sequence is TGCGCCAGCAGCGCCCCGGGACAGGCAAACACCGGGGAGCTGTTTTTT. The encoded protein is CASSAPGQANTGELFF.

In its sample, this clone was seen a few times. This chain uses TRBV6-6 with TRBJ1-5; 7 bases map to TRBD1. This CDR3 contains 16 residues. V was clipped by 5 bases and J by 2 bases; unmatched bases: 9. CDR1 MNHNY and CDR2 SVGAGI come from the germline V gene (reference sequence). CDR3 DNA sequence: TGTGCCAGCAGTCCCTCGGGCAGGGGGGGCAATCAGCCCCAGCATTTT. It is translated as CASSPSGRGGNQPQHF.

CDR3 protein: CATSRDRAELFF. The CDR3 region has the DNA TGTGCCACCAGCAGAGATAGAGCGGAGCTGTTTTTT. The V gene is TRBV15, the J gene TRBJ2-2, with no clear D. This CDR3 region has 12 residues. The V gene lost 0 bases and the J gene lost 10 bases, with 6 bases spanning the gap. Germline assignment: CDR1 LNHNV and CDR2 YYDKDF (reference sequence).